This T cell receptor (beta chain) was sequenced during a study of T-cell reconstitution after alpha-beta-depleted transplantation in children. General study findings and limits: By about two months after transplant, alpha-beta T cells reportedly arose from several hundred graft clones that had expanded. A year had passed since transplant, and T-cell counts and diversity by then came mostly from newly produced T cells.

Only a few counts were recorded for this clonotype. Antigen unknown. Between the trimmed V and J ends, which lost 4 bases and 8 bases, there was a span of 10 bases. This CDR3 spans 11 amino acids. From germline, CDR1 is SGHRS and CDR2 YFSETQ. A library of TCRbeta sequences, prepared with unique molecular identifiers, was generated. TCRdb redid the calling of the PCR reads with MiXCR, one entry per CDR3 protein. The repertoire holds over 120,000 distinct CDR3 sequences, with around 9% as singletons. The clonotype originates from a female patient aged 2-9 years who had a stem cell transplant for congenital amegakaryocytic thrombocytopenia, so the T cells may come from the graft donor. This chain connects TRBV5-1 to TRBJ2-7; D gene ambiguous. The material was PBMCs, mostly from graft donor cells, obtained 180 days after TCRalphabeta/CD19-depleted stem cell transplant. The CDR3 DNA reads as TGCGCCAGCAGCCCCGGCCGTAAGCAGTACTTC. Its translation: CASSPGRKQYF.